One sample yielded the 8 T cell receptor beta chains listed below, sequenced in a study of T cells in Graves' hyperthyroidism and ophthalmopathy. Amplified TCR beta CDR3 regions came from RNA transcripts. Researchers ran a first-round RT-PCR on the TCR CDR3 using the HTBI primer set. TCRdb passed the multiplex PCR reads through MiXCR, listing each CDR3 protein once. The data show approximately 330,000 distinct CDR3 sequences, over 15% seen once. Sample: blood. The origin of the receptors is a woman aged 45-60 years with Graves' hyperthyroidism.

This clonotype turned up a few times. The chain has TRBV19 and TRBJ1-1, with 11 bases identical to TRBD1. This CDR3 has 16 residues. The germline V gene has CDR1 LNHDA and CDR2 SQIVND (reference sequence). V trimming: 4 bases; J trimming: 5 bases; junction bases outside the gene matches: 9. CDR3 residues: CASSKGQGEGKTEAFF. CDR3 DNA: TGTGCCAGTAGTAAGGGACAGGGGGAAGGGAAGACTGAAGCTTTCTTT.

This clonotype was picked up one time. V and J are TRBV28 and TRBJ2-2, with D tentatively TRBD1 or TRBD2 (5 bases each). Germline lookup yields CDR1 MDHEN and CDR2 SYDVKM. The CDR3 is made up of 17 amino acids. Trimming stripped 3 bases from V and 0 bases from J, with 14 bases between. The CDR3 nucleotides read TGTGCCAGCAGTTTCTACTCGGGACGGGCGAACACCGGGGAGCTGTTTTTT. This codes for CASSFYSGRANTGELFF.

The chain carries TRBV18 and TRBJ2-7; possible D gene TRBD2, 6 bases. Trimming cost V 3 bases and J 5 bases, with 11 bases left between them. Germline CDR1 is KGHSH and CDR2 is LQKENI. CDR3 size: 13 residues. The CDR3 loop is CASSPAGRHEQYV. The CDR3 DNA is TGTGCCAGCTCACCGGCAGGGAGGCACGAGCAGTACGTC.

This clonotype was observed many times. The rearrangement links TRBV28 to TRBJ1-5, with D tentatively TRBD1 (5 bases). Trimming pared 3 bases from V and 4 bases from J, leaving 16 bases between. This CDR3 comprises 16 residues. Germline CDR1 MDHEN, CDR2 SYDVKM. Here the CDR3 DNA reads TGTGCCAGCAGTTTGGGGACCCTAAAATATAATCAGCCCCAGCATTTT. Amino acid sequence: CASSLGTLKYNQPQHF.

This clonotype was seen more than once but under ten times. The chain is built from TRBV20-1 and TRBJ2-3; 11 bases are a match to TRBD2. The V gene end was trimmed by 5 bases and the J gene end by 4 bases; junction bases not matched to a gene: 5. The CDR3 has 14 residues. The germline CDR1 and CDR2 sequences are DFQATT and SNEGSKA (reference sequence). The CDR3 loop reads CSAYRLAGSDTQYF. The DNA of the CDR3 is TGCAGTGCTTACAGACTAGCGGGGTCAGATACGCAGTATTTT.

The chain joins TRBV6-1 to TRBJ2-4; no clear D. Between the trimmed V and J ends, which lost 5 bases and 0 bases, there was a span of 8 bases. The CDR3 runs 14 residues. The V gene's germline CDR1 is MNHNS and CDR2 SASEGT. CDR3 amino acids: CASSLDLAKNIQYF. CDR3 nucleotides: TGTGCCAGCAGTCTAGACCTAGCCAAAAACATTCAGTACTTC.

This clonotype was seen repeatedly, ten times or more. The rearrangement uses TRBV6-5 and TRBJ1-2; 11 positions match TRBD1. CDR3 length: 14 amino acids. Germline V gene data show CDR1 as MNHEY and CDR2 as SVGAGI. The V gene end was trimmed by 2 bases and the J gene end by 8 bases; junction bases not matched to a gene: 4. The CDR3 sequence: CASSYLGQGDGYTF. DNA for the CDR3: TGTGCCAGCAGTTACCTGGGACAGGGGGACGGCTACACCTTC.

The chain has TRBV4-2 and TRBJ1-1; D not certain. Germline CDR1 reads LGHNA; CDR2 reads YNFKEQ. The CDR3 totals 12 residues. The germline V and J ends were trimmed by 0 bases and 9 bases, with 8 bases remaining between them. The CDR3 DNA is TGTGCCAGCAGCCAAGACGCCGGGAAAGCTTTCTTT. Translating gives CASSQDAGKAFF.